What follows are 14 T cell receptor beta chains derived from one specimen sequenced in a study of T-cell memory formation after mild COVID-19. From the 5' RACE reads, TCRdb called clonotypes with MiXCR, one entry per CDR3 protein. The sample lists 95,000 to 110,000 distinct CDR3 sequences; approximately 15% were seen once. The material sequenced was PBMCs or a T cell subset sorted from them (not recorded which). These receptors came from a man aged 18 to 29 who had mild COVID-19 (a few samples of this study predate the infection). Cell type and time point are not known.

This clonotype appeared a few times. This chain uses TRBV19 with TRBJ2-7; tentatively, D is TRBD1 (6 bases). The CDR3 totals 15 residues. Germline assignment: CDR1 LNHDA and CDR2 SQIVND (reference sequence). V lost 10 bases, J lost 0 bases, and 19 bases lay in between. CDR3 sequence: CATTPEAGVSYEQYF. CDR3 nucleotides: TGTGCCACCACACCGGAGGCAGGGGTCTCCTACGAGCAGTACTTC.

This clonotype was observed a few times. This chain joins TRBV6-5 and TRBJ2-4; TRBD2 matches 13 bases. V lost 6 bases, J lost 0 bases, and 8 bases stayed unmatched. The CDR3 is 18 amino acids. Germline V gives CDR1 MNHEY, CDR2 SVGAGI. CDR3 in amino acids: CASSRTSGGDLAKNIQYF. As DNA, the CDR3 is TGTGCCAGCAGCCGGACTAGCGGGGGAGACCTAGCCAAAAACATTCAGTACTTC.

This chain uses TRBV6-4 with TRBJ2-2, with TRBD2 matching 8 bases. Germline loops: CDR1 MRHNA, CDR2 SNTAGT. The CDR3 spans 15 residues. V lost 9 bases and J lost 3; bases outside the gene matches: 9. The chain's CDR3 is CASKERESDTGELFF. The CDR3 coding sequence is TGTGCCAGTAAAGAGCGGGAGAGTGACACCGGGGAGCTGTTTTTT.

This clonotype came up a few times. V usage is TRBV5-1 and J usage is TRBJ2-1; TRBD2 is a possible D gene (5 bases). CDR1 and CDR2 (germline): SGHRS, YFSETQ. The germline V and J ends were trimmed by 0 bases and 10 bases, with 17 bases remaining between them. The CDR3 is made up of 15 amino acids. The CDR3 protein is CASSLARFEGGEQFF. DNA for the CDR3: TGCGCCAGCAGCTTGGCCCGTTTTGAGGGCGGGGAGCAGTTCTTC. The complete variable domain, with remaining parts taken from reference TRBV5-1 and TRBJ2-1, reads KAGVTQTPRYLIKTRGQQVTLSCSPISGHRSVSWYQQTPGQGLQFLFEYFSETQRNKGNFPGRFSGRQFSNSRSEMNVSTLELGDSALYLCASSLARFEGGEQFFGPGTRLTVL.

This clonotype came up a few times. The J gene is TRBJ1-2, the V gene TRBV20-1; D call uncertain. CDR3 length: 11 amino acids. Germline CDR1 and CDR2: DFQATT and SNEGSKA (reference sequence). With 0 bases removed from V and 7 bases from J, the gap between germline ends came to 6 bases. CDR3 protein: CSARDTGGYTF. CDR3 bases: TGCAGTGCTAGAGATACGGGTGGCTACACCTTC.

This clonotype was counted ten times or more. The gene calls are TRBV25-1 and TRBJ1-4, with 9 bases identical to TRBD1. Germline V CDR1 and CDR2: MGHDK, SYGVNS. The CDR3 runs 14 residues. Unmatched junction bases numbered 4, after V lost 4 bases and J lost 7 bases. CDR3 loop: CASSGDREVEKLFF. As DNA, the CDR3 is TGTGCCAGCAGTGGGGACAGGGAGGTTGAAAAACTGTTTTTT.

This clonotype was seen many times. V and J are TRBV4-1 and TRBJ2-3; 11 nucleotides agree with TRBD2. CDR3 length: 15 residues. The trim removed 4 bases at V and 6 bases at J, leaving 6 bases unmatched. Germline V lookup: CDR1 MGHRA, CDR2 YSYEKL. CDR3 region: CASSPLAGARDTQYF. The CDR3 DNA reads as TGCGCCAGCAGCCCACTAGCGGGGGCCCGGGATACGCAGTATTTT.

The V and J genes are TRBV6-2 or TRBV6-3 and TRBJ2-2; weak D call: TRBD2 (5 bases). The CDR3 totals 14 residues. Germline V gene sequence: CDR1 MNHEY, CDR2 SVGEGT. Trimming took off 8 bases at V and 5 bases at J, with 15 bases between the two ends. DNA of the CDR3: TGTGCCAGCGGCATGGATCGGGATACCGGGGAGCTGTTTTTT. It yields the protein CASGMDRDTGELFF.

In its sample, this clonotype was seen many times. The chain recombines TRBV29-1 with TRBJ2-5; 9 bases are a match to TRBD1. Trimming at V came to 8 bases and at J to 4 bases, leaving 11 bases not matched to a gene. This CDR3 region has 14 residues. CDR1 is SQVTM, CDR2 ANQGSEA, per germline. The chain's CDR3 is CSIILPGQGETQYF. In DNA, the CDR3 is TGCAGCATAATCCTCCCGGGACAGGGAGAGACCCAGTACTTC. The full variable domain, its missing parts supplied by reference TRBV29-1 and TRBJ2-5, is SAVISQKPSRDICQRGTSLTIQCQVDSQVTMMFWYRQQPGQSLTLIATANQGSEATYESGFVIDKFPISRPNLTFSTLTVSNMSPEDSSIYLCSIILPGQGETQYFGPGTRLLVL.

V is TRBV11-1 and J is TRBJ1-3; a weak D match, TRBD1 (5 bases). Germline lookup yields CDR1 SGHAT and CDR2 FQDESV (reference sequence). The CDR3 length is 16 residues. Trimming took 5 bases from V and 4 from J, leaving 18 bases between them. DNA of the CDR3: TGTGCCAGCAGCCGCGGGGGAGGCGTGTTCGGAAACACCATATATTTT. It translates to CASSRGGGVFGNTIYF.

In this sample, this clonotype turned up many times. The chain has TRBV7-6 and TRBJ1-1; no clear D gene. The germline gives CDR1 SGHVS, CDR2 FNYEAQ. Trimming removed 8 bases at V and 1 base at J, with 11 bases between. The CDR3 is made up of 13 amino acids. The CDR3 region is CASRGPTNTEAFF. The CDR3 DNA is TGTGCCAGCCGCGGGCCTACGAACACTGAAGCTTTCTTT.

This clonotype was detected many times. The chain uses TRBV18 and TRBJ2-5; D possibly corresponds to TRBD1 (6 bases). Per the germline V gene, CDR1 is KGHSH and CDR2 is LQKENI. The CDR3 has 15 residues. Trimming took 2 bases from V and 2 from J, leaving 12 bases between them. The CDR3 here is CASSPWTRGQETQYF. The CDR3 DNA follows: TGTGCCAGCTCACCATGGACGAGGGGGCAAGAGACCCAGTACTTC.

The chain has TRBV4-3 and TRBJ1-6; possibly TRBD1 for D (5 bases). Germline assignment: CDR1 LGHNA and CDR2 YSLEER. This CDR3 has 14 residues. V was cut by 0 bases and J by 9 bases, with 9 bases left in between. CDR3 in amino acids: CASSQDNGGSPLHF. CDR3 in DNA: TGCGCCAGCAGCCAAGATAACGGGGGTTCACCCCTCCACTTT.

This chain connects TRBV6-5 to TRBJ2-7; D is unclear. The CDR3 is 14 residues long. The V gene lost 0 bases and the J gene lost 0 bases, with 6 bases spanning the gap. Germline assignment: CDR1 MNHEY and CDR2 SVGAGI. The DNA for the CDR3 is TGTGCCAGCAGTTACTCTGGCGCCTCCTACGAGCAGTACTTC. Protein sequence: CASSYSGASYEQYF.